Listed here is a single T cell receptor beta chain. From CD4+ cells came CD45RA+ naive and CD45RA-negative memory subsets. This specimen comes from a study of shared clonotypes between healthy human individuals. Overall study: Serving as donors were two women and three men, whose ages spanned 18 to 49.

The assay was carried out at the deep level. Replicate PCRs from sorted subsets contained approximately 190 ng DNA, which is 29,000 or so T cell genomes. This table comes from immunoSEQ multiplex PCR, and its TCRdb copy is limited to in-frame clones, with some not included. The table has 2 million to 3 million clones, roughly 92% seen once. Trimming stripped 5 bases from V and 0 bases from J, with 17 bases between. Germline V gene lookup returns CDR1 PRHDT and CDR2 FYEKMQ (reference sequence). The CDR3 consists of 17 residues. The source material was naive CD4+ T cells sorted from blood. Subset reported: CD45RA+ positively selected. The receptor comes from a man between 18 and 35 years old in good health. V gene TRBV13 combines with J gene TRBJ2-4; tentatively, D is TRBD2 (6 bases). Here the CDR3 reads CASSGPKREIAKNIQYF. The CDR3, as DNA: TGTGCCAGCAGCGGTCCCAAACGGGAGATAGCCAAAAACATTCAGTACTTC.